One sample yielded the 32 T cell receptor beta chains listed below, sequenced in a study of CD8 T cells in Susac syndrome. An amount of RNA that ranged from roughly 0.45 to 1 ug was reverse transcribed with random hexamers. TCRdb reprocessed the immunoSEQ multiplex PCR reads via MiXCR and lists one record per CDR3 protein. The table lists 80,000 or so distinct CDR3 sequences, 95% to 96% of them singletons, with approximately 0.41% in the top ten. The sequenced sample was CD8+ T cells from PBMCs. Receptors were obtained from a human donor with Susac syndrome.

This clonotype was observed a single time. The chain has TRBV4-3 and TRBJ2-5; 8 nucleotides line up with TRBD2. The V segment lost 0 bases and the J segment 5 bases; nucleotides outside the gene matches: 5. The CDR3 length is 15 residues. Germline CDR1 reads LGHNA; CDR2 reads YSLEER. Here the CDR3 DNA reads TGCGCCAGCAGCCAAGATGGTGGCGGGAGGGAGACCCAGTACTTC. It specifies CASSQDGGGRETQYF.

The rearrangement links TRBV3-1 to TRBJ1-3; D is perhaps TRBD1 (5 bases). Trimming pared 2 bases from V and 3 bases from J, leaving 17 bases between. The CDR3 sequence is 17 residues long. From germline, CDR1 is LGHDT and CDR2 YNNKEL (reference sequence). In DNA form, the CDR3 reads TGTGCCAGCAGCCAATTTGTGGGCAGGGCAGGTGGAAACACCATATATTTT. As protein: CASSQFVGRAGGNTIYF.

The V call is TRBV24-1, the J call TRBJ2-2; TRBD1 matches at 7 bases. V shed 5 bases, J shed 3 bases, and the junction held 5 bases outside the gene matches. This CDR3 is 15 amino acids long. CDR1 and CDR2 from the germline V gene are KGHDR and SFDVKD. Here the CDR3 DNA reads TGTGCCACCAGTGGGGGACAGCGCTACACCGGGGAGCTGTTTTTT. Translating gives CATSGGQRYTGELFF.

The rearrangement links TRBV20-1 to TRBJ2-7; 12 bases map to TRBD1. Unmatched junction bases numbered 9, after V lost 6 bases and J lost 6 bases. The CDR3 runs to 14 residues. Per germline, CDR1 DFQATT and CDR2 SNEGSKA (reference sequence). This CDR3 is CSALGQGAWVEQYV. The CDR3 DNA follows: TGCAGTGCCCTGGGACAGGGGGCTTGGGTCGAGCAGTACGTC.

This rearrangement joins TRBV6-4 to TRBJ1-5, with TRBD1 as a possible D gene (5 bases). V was pared by 4 bases and J by 0 bases, with 13 bases between. Germline V gene sequence: CDR1 MRHNA, CDR2 SNTAGT. This CDR3 comprises 16 residues. The CDR3: CASSGASGDSNQPQHF. CDR3 bases: TGTGCCAGCAGTGGCGCCTCGGGGGATAGCAATCAGCCCCAGCATTTT.

The rearrangement joins TRBV6-4 to TRBJ1-3, with no clear D. Trimming stripped 6 bases from V and 0 bases from J, with 6 bases between. This CDR3 has 13 amino acids. Germline lookup yields CDR1 MRHNA and CDR2 SNTAGT. The CDR3 DNA follows: TGTGCCAGCAGGACCTACTCTGGAAACACCATATATTTT. It encodes CASRTYSGNTIYF.

The V call is TRBV29-1, the J call TRBJ2-1; 10 nucleotides agree with TRBD2. The trim removed 1 base at V and 0 bases at J, leaving 6 bases unmatched. The CDR3 runs to 17 residues. Germline CDR1 reads SQVTM; CDR2 reads ANQGSEA. CDR3 sequence (DNA): TGCAGCGTTGAAGCGGTGCTAGCGGGAGTCTCCTACAATGAGCAGTTCTTC. This translates into CSVEAVLAGVSYNEQFF.

By sample fraction, this clonotype is medium-sized. The chain has TRBV5-8 and TRBJ2-5; 7 positions agree with TRBD2. J lost 5 bases, V lost 1 base, and 8 bases had no gene match. This CDR3 has 15 amino acids. CDR1 and CDR2 from the germline V gene are SGHTS and YDEGEE. For the CDR3, the DNA is TGTGCCAGCAGCTTGATGAGGCGGGAGAGGGAGACCCAGTACTTC. Translation gives CASSLMRRERETQYF.

The chain employs TRBV28 and TRBJ2-7; perhaps TRBD1 as D (6 bases). Germline V gene sequence: CDR1 MDHEN, CDR2 SYDVKM. V was pared by 6 bases and J by 0 bases, with 12 bases between. The CDR3 totals 14 residues. The CDR3 bases are TGTGCCAGCAGCCAAACAGGGTTCTCCTACGAGCAGTACTTC. This encodes CASSQTGFSYEQYF. Variable domain in full (rest from reference TRBV28 and TRBJ2-7): DVKVTQSSRYLVKRTGEKVFLECVQDMDHENMFWYRQDPGLGLRLIYFSYDVKMKEKGDIPEGYSVSREKKERFSLILESASTNQTSMYLCASSQTGFSYEQYFGPGTRLTVT.

The rearrangement joins TRBV7-9 to TRBJ1-6; D not certain. The CDR3 length is 14 residues. V was shortened by 1 base and J by 10 bases, with 11 bases between the two germline ends. CDR1 is SEHNR, CDR2 FQNEAQ, per germline (reference sequence). The CDR3 nucleotides read TGTGCCAGCAGCTTAGATGCGGGATGGTCACCCCTCCACTTT. It translates to CASSLDAGWSPLHF.

As DNA, the CDR3 is TGTGCCAGCAAGACAGGGTCGGAGACCCAGTACTTC. It translates to CASKTGSETQYF. This chain links TRBV27 with TRBJ2-5; 7 bases map to TRBD1. CDR3 length equals 12 residues. Germline V gives CDR1 MNHEY, CDR2 SMNVEV (reference sequence). J was trimmed by 5 bases and V by 7 bases; bases with no gene match: 4.

The J gene is TRBJ2-5, the V gene TRBV7-8; D possibly corresponds to TRBD1 (6 bases). This CDR3 region has 15 residues. From germline, CDR1 is SGHVS and CDR2 FQNEAQ. V lost 2 bases, J lost 5 bases, and 15 bases lay in between. In DNA form, the CDR3 reads TGTGCCAGCAGCTTATGGGACACGGCGGAGGAGACCCAGTACTTC. Protein sequence: CASSLWDTAEETQYF.

J is TRBJ1-5 and V is TRBV20-1; D is uncertain. The CDR3 totals 14 residues. Per germline, CDR1 DFQATT and CDR2 SNEGSKA (reference sequence). The V end was cut by 4 bases, the J end by 1 base, with 11 bases between. The CDR3 reads CSAILYRSNQPQHF. As DNA, the CDR3 is TGCAGTGCTATCCTGTATAGGAGCAATCAGCCCCAGCATTTT.

Here the CDR3 DNA reads TGTGCCAGCACCGGACAGGCGGTGGCCCAGCATTTT. It is translated as CASTGQAVAQHF. The rearrangement joins TRBV5-6 to TRBJ1-5, with 7 bases identical to TRBD1. The CDR3 contains 12 residues. The J segment lost 11 bases and the V segment lost 6 bases, leaving 8 bases of the junction unmatched. CDR1 and CDR2 from the germline V gene are SGHDT and YYEEEE.

The chain uses TRBV28 and TRBJ2-1; the D gene is possibly TRBD2 (6 bases). CDR1 and CDR2 from the germline V gene are MDHEN and SYDVKM. Trimming took off 6 bases at V and 9 bases at J, with 18 bases between the two ends. This CDR3 has 14 residues. CDR3 sequence: CASRPTLGAGEQFF. The CDR3 DNA reads as TGTGCCAGCAGACCTACACTAGGAGCGGGTGAGCAGTTCTTC.

The chain joins TRBV15 to TRBJ1-4; D remains unclear. The CDR3 extends over 14 amino acids. Germline V lookup: CDR1 LNHNV, CDR2 YYDKDF (reference sequence). The V gene lost 0 bases and the J gene lost 7 bases, with 9 bases spanning the gap. The CDR3 sequence: CATSRDLSGEKLFF. In nucleotides, the CDR3 is TGTGCCACCAGCAGAGATTTAAGCGGTGAAAAACTGTTTTTT.

This sequence joins TRBV20-1 and TRBJ2-3, with D uncertain. CDR1 is DFQATT and CDR2 is SNEGSKA in the germline V gene (reference sequence). Trimming took 5 bases from V and 3 from J, leaving 3 bases between them. The CDR3 is made up of 10 amino acids. CDR3 in amino acids: CSAHTDTQYF. For the CDR3, the DNA is TGCAGTGCTCATACAGATACGCAGTATTTT.

J is TRBJ1-2 and V is TRBV29-1; TRBD1 agrees at 8 bases. Germline CDR1 and CDR2: SQVTM and ANQGSEA. Germline trimming cut 3 bases from V and 8 bases from J; bases unmatched to any gene: 11. This CDR3 region has 14 residues. CDR3 bases: TGCAGCGTTGATGGGGCAGGGGGCTCGTTGGGCTACACCTTC. Amino acid sequence: CSVDGAGGSLGYTF.

CDR3 in amino acids: CASSPDPPETQYF. The CDR3 nucleotides are TGTGCCAGCAGCCCAGACCCTCCAGAGACCCAGTACTTC. The V gene is TRBV9, the J gene TRBJ2-5; D unresolved. V lost 4 bases, J lost 4 bases, and 11 bases lay in between. The CDR3 consists of 13 residues. CDR1 is SGDLS and CDR2 is YYNGEE in the germline V gene.

The V and J genes are TRBV9 and TRBJ2-2; TRBD1 might be the D (6 bases). Trimming cost V 7 bases and J 0 bases, with 10 bases left between them. Germline CDR1 reads SGDLS; CDR2 reads YYNGEE. The CDR3 extends over 14 amino acids. The CDR3 coding sequence is TGTGCCAGCGGGGGCCTAGCGAACACCGGGGAGCTGTTTTTT. Its protein is CASGGLANTGELFF.

This chain uses TRBV3-1 with TRBJ2-2; no reliable D call. The V end was cut by 3 bases, the J end by 3 bases, with 8 bases between. Germline V CDR1 and CDR2: LGHDT, YNNKEL (reference sequence). There are 14 residues in the CDR3. The CDR3 loop reads CASSHVTHTGELFF. CDR3 DNA: TGTGCCAGCAGCCATGTTACTCACACCGGGGAGCTGTTTTTT.

This clonotype was recorded only once. The chain combines TRBV20-1 with TRBJ2-1, with TRBD2 identical over 12 bases. The trim removed 6 bases at V and 4 bases at J, leaving 7 bases unmatched. CDR3 length equals 15 residues. The V gene's germline CDR1 is DFQATT and CDR2 SNEGSKA (reference sequence). Here the CDR3 reads CSADGLAGIYNEQFF. CDR3 coding DNA: TGCAGTGCAGATGGACTAGCGGGGATTTACAATGAGCAGTTCTTC.

The V and J genes are TRBV20-1 and TRBJ2-1, with 12 nucleotides matching TRBD2. Germline assignment: CDR1 DFQATT and CDR2 SNEGSKA (reference sequence). This CDR3 comprises 17 residues. V lost 0 bases to trimming and J lost 8 bases; unmatched junction nucleotides: 11. The CDR3 DNA reads as TGCAGTGCTAGAGATCCCCTTCTAGCGGGAGGGCCGGATGAGCAGTTCTTC. As protein: CSARDPLLAGGPDEQFF.

This clonotype was seen once. The chain is built from TRBV25-1 and TRBJ2-7; D call uncertain. V was shortened by 9 bases and J by 3 bases, with 15 bases between the two germline ends. The CDR3 has 13 residues. Germline V gene data show CDR1 as MGHDK and CDR2 as SYGVNS. Here the CDR3 reads CARRENPDYEQYV. DNA of the CDR3: TGTGCCAGGAGAGAGAACCCAGACTACGAGCAGTACGTC.

The chain has TRBV5-4 and TRBJ1-2; 7 nucleotides line up with TRBD1. Losses at the gene ends were 3 bases for V and 8 bases for J; bases not matched to a gene: 13. There are 15 residues in the CDR3. The V gene's germline CDR1 is SGHNT and CDR2 YYREEE (reference sequence). The CDR3, as DNA: TGTGCCAGCAGCTATGAAGACAGGGAAAATCGAGGCTACACCTTC. Translated, it gives CASSYEDRENRGYTF.

The genes are TRBV9 and TRBJ2-3; TRBD2 agrees at 8 bases. V was pared by 3 bases and J by 5 bases, with 11 bases of the junction left unmatched. Germline assignment: CDR1 SGDLS and CDR2 YYNGEE. This CDR3 spans 16 amino acids. This CDR3 is CASSGSPTSELDTQYF. CDR3 DNA sequence: TGTGCCAGCAGCGGCTCCCCGACTAGCGAATTAGATACGCAGTATTTT.

About this clonotype itself: At one boundary the junction diverges from the germline segment, which might be a read error. The chain is built from TRBV30 and TRBJ1-2, with 7 bases identical to TRBD1. Germline values: CDR1 GTSNPN, CDR2 SVGIG (reference sequence). The length of the CDR3 is 11 residues. The CDR3 is CAGRGQSGYTF. The CDR3 DNA is TGTGCCGGGAGGGGGCAGAGTGGCTACACCTTC.

The genes are TRBV7-6 and TRBJ2-1, with D unclear. The CDR3 covers 14 residues. Germline V lookup: CDR1 SGHVS, CDR2 FNYEAQ. Trimming removed 1 base from V and 4 bases from J, with 8 bases in between. The CDR3 DNA is TGTGCCAGCAGCTTAGAAATCTCTTACAATGAGCAGTTCTTC. This encodes CASSLEISYNEQFF.

The J gene is TRBJ1-2, the V gene TRBV6-5; 8 bases agree with TRBD1. Germline CDR1 and CDR2: MNHEY and SVGAGI. The CDR3 contains 18 residues. J was trimmed by 5 bases and V by 3 bases; bases with no gene match: 17. CDR3 in amino acids: CASSYSGQGRVERYGYTF. Here the CDR3 DNA reads TGTGCCAGCAGTTATTCTGGACAGGGAAGAGTCGAGAGATATGGCTACACCTTC.

This clonotype appeared once. The chain employs TRBV19 and TRBJ2-7; possible D gene TRBD2, 6 bases. CDR1 is LNHDA and CDR2 is SQIVND in the germline V gene (reference sequence). Trimming removed 2 bases from V and 6 bases from J, with 11 bases in between. The CDR3 length is 13 residues. CDR3 loop: CASSITSKAEQYF. The DNA of the CDR3 is TGTGCCAGTAGTATAACTAGCAAGGCCGAGCAGTACTTC.

The J gene is TRBJ2-3, the V gene TRBV6-2 or TRBV6-3; D unresolved. The germline V gene has CDR1 MNHEY and CDR2 SVGEGT. This CDR3 spans 13 amino acids. V lost 6 bases to trimming and J lost 5 bases, with 12 bases between them. CDR3 sequence (DNA): TGTGCCAGCAGCCCGGGCCGGAGAGATACGCAGTATTTT. It encodes CASSPGRRDTQYF.

The CDR3 region has the DNA TGCAGCGTCGCCGGCACTAGCGGGAGGGACAATGAGCAGTTCTTC. As protein: CSVAGTSGRDNEQFF. V is TRBV29-1 and J is TRBJ2-1; 13 nucleotides agree with TRBD2. This CDR3 has 15 amino acids. Per germline, CDR1 SQVTM and CDR2 ANQGSEA. Trimming cost V 6 bases and J 5 bases; bases outside gene matches: 7.